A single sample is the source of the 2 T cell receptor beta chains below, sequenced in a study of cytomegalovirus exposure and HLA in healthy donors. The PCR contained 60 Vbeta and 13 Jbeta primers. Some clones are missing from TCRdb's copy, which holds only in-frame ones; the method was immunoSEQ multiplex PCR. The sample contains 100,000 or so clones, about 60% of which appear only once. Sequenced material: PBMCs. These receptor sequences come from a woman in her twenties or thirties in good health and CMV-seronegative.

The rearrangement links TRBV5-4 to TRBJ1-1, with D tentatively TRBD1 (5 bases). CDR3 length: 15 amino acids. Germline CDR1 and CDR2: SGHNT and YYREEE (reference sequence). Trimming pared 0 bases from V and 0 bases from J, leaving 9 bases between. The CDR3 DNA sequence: TGTGCCAGCAGCTTGGGTTCGGGGGTGAACACTGAAGCTTTCTTT. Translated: CASSLGSGVNTEAFF.

The CDR3 region is CASSLVRHNTGELFF. DNA of the CDR3: TGTGCCAGCAGCTTAGTAAGACATAACACCGGGGAGCTGTTTTTT. The chain links TRBV7-8 to TRBJ2-2, with D unresolved. The CDR3 has 15 amino acids. Germline V lookup: CDR1 SGHVS, CDR2 FQNEAQ. V shed 1 base and J shed 2 bases, with 8 bases lying between them.